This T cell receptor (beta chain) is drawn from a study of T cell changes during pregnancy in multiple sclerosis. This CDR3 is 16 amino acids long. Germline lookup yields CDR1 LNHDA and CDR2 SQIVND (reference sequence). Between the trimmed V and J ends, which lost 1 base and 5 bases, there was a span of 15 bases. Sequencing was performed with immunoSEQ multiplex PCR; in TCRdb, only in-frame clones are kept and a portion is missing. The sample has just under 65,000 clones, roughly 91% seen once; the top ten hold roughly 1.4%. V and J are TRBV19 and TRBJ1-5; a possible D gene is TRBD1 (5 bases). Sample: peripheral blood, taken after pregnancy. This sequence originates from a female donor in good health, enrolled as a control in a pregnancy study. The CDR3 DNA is TGTGCCAGTAGTATAGGGTTCGGCAGGGCGGATCAGCCCCAGCATTTT. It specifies CASSIGFGRADQPQHF.